This T cell receptor (beta chain) was identified in a study of regulatory T cells in long-lasting Graves disease (dated by TCRdb to 2020 to 2022). Context from the whole study: Newly diagnosed Graves' disease patients had taken antithyroid drugs for less than 3 months. Peripheral blood TCR sequencing and RNA sequencing compared persistent Graves' disease patients with newly diagnosed Graves' disease patients. A total of around 33 samples underwent TCR sequencing, from about 13 patients with persistent Graves' disease and approximately 20 patients with newly diagnosed Graves' disease. The study was registered as a clinical trial and conducted in China. Points the paper makes about the study in general: Sequencing and analysis were limited to the TCR beta chain. Lower TCR Shannon entropy and fewer highly expanded clones were observed in persistent Graves' disease patients than in newly diagnosed patients, which suggested clonal expansion. Peripheral blood alone was examined, since thyroid tissue, which constituted the primary lesion, could not be accessed. Persistent patients shared more public clonotypes among themselves (approximately 2,500) than newly diagnosed patients did (approximately 970). The small sample size was acknowledged by the authors as a limitation that may reduce accuracy.

The time point label corresponds to: newly diagnosed GD, antithyroid drugs for less than 3 months. For both TCR sequencing and RNA sequencing, RNA was extracted from PBMCs using TRIzol. The diagnosis of Graves' disease was made according to American Thyroid Association guidelines. The patients came from an endocrinology department in Xi'an, China. From each patient, approximately 10 milliliters of peripheral blood was collected into an EDTA anticoagulant tube. Ficoll Paque Plus density gradient separation was used to isolate PBMCs, and no additional T cell sorting was done. An Agilent 2100 Bioanalyzer and agarose gel were used to check RNA quality, while a NanoDrop 2000 measured RNA concentration. Receptors were amplified or captured by multiplex PCR. The sample was run on an Illumina HiSeq 4000. To build TCR beta libraries, CDR3 regions were amplified by Arm-PCR using iRepertoire HTBI primers. Before sequencing, the PCR products underwent gel purification. In the paper's pipeline: Gene usage analysis of CDR3 amino acid clonotypes used the approximately 62 TRBV and 12 to 15 TRBJ segments found across samples. COPE and FqMerger were used to merge the filtered high-quality paired reads into contigs. BLAST was used to align contigs to IMGT TRBV, TRBD and TRBJ reference genes, with CDR3 defined following IMGT. Clonotypes above 0.1% frequency were classified as highly expanded clones. Shannon entropy was used to measure repertoire diversity, and the Gini coefficient was used to measure V-J evenness. A clonotype was considered public if more than one individual shared it. The public reads were reprocessed in TCRdb via fastp at Q25 and MiXCR, keeping in-frame beta chains. Rows merge per CDR3 protein into single entries with the most common DNA and genes. TCRdb, rather than the study authors, made the V and J calls. This sample holds 400,000 to 500,000 distinct CDR3 sequences; more than 12% were observed only once. Of the sample, over 15% falls within the top ten clones.

In the case of this clonotype: Its specific antigen is unknown. Qualities for individual bases were not recorded, and no much larger clone is one base off.

These data were likewise used in another study, on T cells in Graves' hyperthyroidism and ophthalmopathy. In that second paper, the authors write: Stable Graves' hyperthyroidism was defined as no progression to ophthalmopathy during 18 months of follow-up. Hyperthyroidism patients were aged 18 to 65 years and newly diagnosed, with disease duration of less than 2 months. Exclusion was applied to patients with uncontrolled infections, other autoimmune diseases, pregnancy or lactation. Clinical symptoms, serum thyroxine and TRAb, thyroid ultrasound, and orbital computed tomography formed the basis for the diagnoses. The TCR CDR3 was subjected to a first round of RT-PCR using the HTBI primer set and the Qiagen OneStep RT-PCR kit. Most expanded thyroid clonotypes (frequency above 0.001) were also found in blood, which suggests that blood repertoires may mirror thyroid immune responses. A model built on a 13 V-J signature distinguished ophthalmopathy from stable hyperthyroidism, reaching 87.88% sensitivity and 81.08% specificity in cross-validation and 80%/75% in testing. During validation, the model predicted progression to ophthalmopathy a median of roughly six months ahead of onset, with more than 60% sensitivity and roughly 75% specificity. TCR V-J signatures able to tell the groups apart were searched for in a discovery cohort of 100 or so patients, of whom around 42 had Graves' ophthalmopathy and roughly 58 had stable Graves' hyperthyroidism. Prospective prediction of ophthalmopathy was tested in an independent validation cohort of about 19 hyperthyroidism patients and 17 patients who later progressed to ophthalmopathy. The 75 to 100 discovery patients were divided at random into training and test sets in a 7:3 ratio. In roughly six Graves' hyperthyroidism patients, the study also compared T-cell repertoires from thyroid tissue with T-cell repertoires from blood. After sampling, hyperthyroidism patients received methimazole starting at 30 mg daily, and ophthalmopathy patients received high-dose intravenous methylprednisolone. Libraries were constructed in a second round of multiplex PCR, after which size selection and purification were performed. The libraries were sequenced on an Illumina HiSeq2000 using paired-end 100 bp reads. SOAPnuke was used to process the raw data, with reads discarded if the reads contained adapters or uncalled bases, had a mean Phred below 15, or lacked an exact constant-primer or identifier match. COPE v1.2.5 was used to merge high-quality paired reads, and clonotypes were defined as unique nucleotide sequences. MiTCR v1.1 was used to align the clonotypes against IMGT TRBV, TRBD and TRBJ reference segments. The analysis was restricted to V-J combinations with a frequency above 0.0001, which together covered over 99% of the repertoires. The TCS score was defined as the ratio of F50 (clonal expansion) to E x V (chaos), calculated using BLOSUM62-based TCRdist between CDR3 peptides within each V-J. Welch's t-statistics and random forest reduced approximately 520 V-J features to roughly 13, which were used in a naive Bayes classifier (R e1071). Sample size was not statistically predetermined, and investigators were not blinded to group allocation. The paper describes TCR Vbeta CDR3 sequencing of 130 to 150 peripheral blood samples, made up of 43 ophthalmopathy patients, around 78 hyperthyroidism patients and approximately 17 progressor patients.

The sequenced sample was peripheral blood mononuclear cells (PBMCs), obtained at new diagnosis, from a patient treated with antithyroid drugs. This TCR was recovered from a woman in her thirties with Graves disease. Donor details come from another sample of the same person, matched by shared clones.

DNA sequence: TGTGCCAGCAGCGTTGGGATCGGGGACATCCATAACTATGGCTACACCTTC. Translated, this is CASSVGIGDIHNYGYTF. Rearrangement joined TRBV9 to TRBJ1-2; a weak D assignment points to TRBD1 (6 bases agree). Trimming removed 2 bases from V and 1 base from J, leaving 18 bases between the germline ends. Based on the germline V gene, the CDR1 and CDR2 sequences are SGDLS and YYNGEE. The CDR3 has 17 amino acids, counting the end cysteine and phenylalanine. Just CDR3 DNA is preserved here, 51 bases in frame from base 1.